This TCR beta chain was captured in a study of T cells after yellow fever vaccination (dated by TCRdb to between 2018 and 2020). About the study as a whole: The SMART-Seq v4 Ultra Low Input RNA kit was used to prepare libraries from fractions with low cell numbers. Blood was collected at multiple timepoints before and after primary and secondary immunization, and bulk PBMC replicates and cell subsets were isolated. Two healthy male donors made up the cohort, one aged 18 to 29 years and the other aged 30 to 40 years. To track T-cell clones before and after primary and booster YFV17D yellow fever vaccination, bulk TCR alpha and beta repertoires were sequenced longitudinally.

To note about this clonotype: Its antigen target is currently unknown. Base-call qualities are not available, and no considerably larger clone is one nucleotide away.

TCR cDNA was synthesized by 5'RACE template switching, which introduced a universal primer site and unique molecular identifiers. Priming for cDNA synthesis came from both the TCR alpha and TCR beta constant segments. Two PCR steps were used to amplify libraries, with sample barcodes and sequencing adapters being added in the second step. Sequencing of libraries was done on Illumina HiSeq 2500 (2x100 bp) or NovaSeq (2x150 bp). From the authors' description of their analysis: MIGEC handled demultiplexing of reads and collapsing into UMI consensus sequences, while MiXCR performed V(D)J alignment. Vaccine-responding clonotypes were identified with edgeR using replicate PBMC samples, with FDR below 0.01 and a log2 fold change above 5 up to day 15 being required. Each bulk clonotype received a CD4 or CD8 identity based on whether the sequenced CD4 or CD8 repertoire contained that clonotype at higher abundance. Starting from the raw public reads, TCRdb applied fastp trimming at Q25, assembled clones with MiXCR and retained in-frame beta chains. Rows matching on CDR3 protein sequence are summarized as one entry with the most common DNA and genes. The V and J calls were determined by TCRdb, not by the authors. This sample comprises approximately 300,000 distinct CDR3 sequences, around 6.8% of them detected only once. Clones ranked in the top ten supply roughly a sixth of the sample.

Taken with the paper, the label for treatment or condition translates to: live attenuated yellow fever vaccine strain. At each blood-draw timepoint, two biological replicates of bulk PBMCs were collected. A standard Ficoll-Paque protocol was used to isolate PBMCs from peripheral blood. TriZol was used to extract RNA from bulk PBMCs, CD4 and CD8 fractions, and dextramer-positive and dextramer-negative fractions. General findings and caveats noted by the study authors: Because only a couple of donors were included in the study, the extent to which the findings can be generalized is limited. FACS-sorted repertoires could contain abundant contaminating clonotypes from the bulk population, so computational filtering was required. Compared with the primary T-cell response, the secondary T-cell response was faster but weaker, reaching its peak on day 5 rather than on day 15. A small share of clonotypes occurred in both CD4 and CD8 compartments, likely arising from convergent recombination. After the booster, most clones that had expanded after primary vaccination were detected again (approximately 96% of CD4 and 88% of CD8), suggesting broad maintenance of memory.

This receptor was obtained from a man between 18 and 35 years old who received the YFV17D yellow fever vaccine. Sample: PBMCs, taken around 45 days after the first yellow fever vaccination.

The CDR3 amino acid sequence is: CSSGQGATPDTQYF. The nucleotide sequence reads TGCAGCTCCGGACAGGGGGCTACCCCGGATACGCAGTATTTT. This chain is built from TRBV29-1 and TRBJ2-3, and 11 bases in between align with TRBD1. There are 14 amino acids in the CDR3, from cysteine to phenylalanine inclusive. Only the CDR3 portion is preserved as DNA: 42 bases, with reading frame beginning at the first base. V trim: 8 bases; J trim: 6 bases; unmatched bases: 10. CDR1 is given as SQVTM and CDR2 as ANQGSEA, both from the germline V gene.